The text below deals with one T cell receptor (beta chain). Its matching antigen is unknown. At one boundary the junction diverges from the germline segment, which might be a read error. The sample has other DNA sequences that encode this CDR3 too. Germline-derived CDR1 and CDR2 are MNHEY and SMNVEV (reference sequence). The CDR3 consists of 15 residues. This specimen belongs to a study of cytomegalovirus exposure and HLA in healthy donors. The PCR ran on 60 Vbeta and 13 Jbeta primers. The data were produced by immunoSEQ multiplex PCR, yet TCRdb's version contains in-frame clones alone and is incomplete. The table has over 150,000 clones, roughly 77% seen once. Study-wide points: Per a prior analysis, the majority of TCR beta V segments were productive roughly 90% or roughly 30% of the time.

This chain joins TRBV27 and TRBJ2-6, with TRBD2 as a possible D gene (5 bases). The sequenced sample consisted of PBMCs. The receptor comes from a man younger than 40 in good health and CMV-seropositive. DNA for the CDR3: TGCGCCAGCAAGAACGCCGGGACTGGGGCCAACGTCCTGACTTTC. Amino acid sequence: CASKNAGTGANVLTF.